A single sample gave rise to the 22 T cell receptor beta chains below, sequenced in a study of response to subunit inactivated influenza vaccine. One entry per CDR3 protein results from TCRdb running MiXCR on the RT-PCR reads. Of 750,000 to 850,000 distinct CDR3 sequences listed, roughly 18% are singletons. The input for sequencing was PBMCs from blood, taken 5 days after vaccination. The receptors originated from a man aged 45-65 years who received an inactivated influenza vaccine.

Here the CDR3 DNA reads TGCAGCGTTGTGCGTCAAGGGCGCCTATTCCATGAGCAGTTCTTC. Its translation is CSVVRQGRLFHEQFF. The chain joins TRBV29-1 to TRBJ2-1; D gene uncertain. Germline CDR1 reads SQVTM; CDR2 reads ANQGSEA. The V end was cut by 4 bases, the J end by 8 bases, with 21 bases between. This CDR3 comprises 15 residues.

The table lists this clonotype with a few counts. The J gene is TRBJ2-7, the V gene TRBV20-1, with 8 bases fitting TRBD2. The germline CDR1 and CDR2 sequences are DFQATT and SNEGSKA (reference sequence). J lost 4 bases, V lost 6 bases, and 14 bases had no gene match. The length of the CDR3 is 15 residues. In DNA, the CDR3 is TGCAGTGCCGACCCCCCCCGGGAGGGCCAGTACGAGCAGTACTTC. Protein: CSADPPREGQYEQYF.

The V call is TRBV7-9, the J call TRBJ1-1; the D is unclear. CDR3 length equals 13 residues. V lost 1 base and J 10 bases, leaving 13 bases between the germline ends. Germline lookup yields CDR1 SEHNR and CDR2 FQNEAQ (reference sequence). The CDR3 nucleotides read TGTGCCAGCAGCTTAGTTCGGGTCGGTCGAGCTTTCTTT. It specifies CASSLVRVGRAFF.

This clonotype was recorded only once. The chain has TRBV10-3 and TRBJ2-7; tentative D call: TRBD1 (7 bases). Germline V lookup: CDR1 ENHRY, CDR2 SYGVKD. The germline V and J ends were trimmed by 5 bases and 2 bases, with 16 bases remaining between them. This CDR3 is 15 amino acids long. In nucleotides, the CDR3 is TGTGCCATCAGTCATGTTGGCGGGACAGCCTACGAGCAGTACTTC. Translation gives CAISHVGGTAYEQYF.

This clonotype was observed a few times. V gene TRBV12-3 or TRBV12-4 combines with J gene TRBJ2-2, with a weak D call TRBD1 (5 bases). Trimming removed 8 bases at V and 5 bases at J, with 15 bases between. This CDR3 spans 14 amino acids. CDR3 region: CASLMQGRTGELFF. The DNA of the CDR3 is TGTGCCAGCCTTATGCAGGGAAGGACCGGGGAGCTGTTTTTT.

The rearrangement links TRBV10-3 to TRBJ2-1; D remains unclear. V was shortened by 3 bases and J by 0 bases, with 12 bases between the two germline ends. Per the germline V gene, CDR1 is ENHRY and CDR2 is SYGVKD. The CDR3 has 16 residues. The CDR3 region has the DNA TGTGCCATCAGTGATGGGCAGCTCAGCTCCTACAATGAGCAGTTCTTC. Translated, it gives CAISDGQLSSYNEQFF.

This chain's CDR3 is CASSDFSNYGYTF. The CDR3 DNA sequence: TGTGCCAGCAGTGATTTTTCTAACTATGGCTACACCTTC. The chain combines TRBV6-2 or TRBV6-3 with TRBJ1-2; no clear D. The CDR3 runs to 13 residues. CDR1 and CDR2 from the germline V gene are MNHEY and SVGEGT. V was shortened by 5 bases and J by 0 bases, with 7 bases between the two germline ends.

This clonotype occurred many times. The chain recombines TRBV20-1 with TRBJ2-3; 9 nucleotides line up with TRBD2. CDR3 length: 14 amino acids. CDR1 and CDR2 (germline): DFQATT, SNEGSKA (reference sequence). With V trimmed by 7 bases and J by 5 bases, 10 bases remained unmatched. The CDR3 loop reads CSGSSGVGRDTQYF. CDR3 bases: TGCAGTGGTTCTAGCGGGGTTGGTCGAGATACGCAGTATTTT.

This clonotype occurred a few times. The J gene is TRBJ2-2, the V gene TRBV7-2; 7 bases agree with TRBD1. CDR3 length: 17 residues. Germline CDR1 is SGHTA and CDR2 is FQGNSA. V was clipped by 5 bases and J by 3 bases; unmatched bases: 12. The CDR3: CASSARPGQTYTGELFF. Written as DNA, the CDR3 is TGTGCCAGCAGCGCCCGACCGGGACAGACGTACACCGGGGAGCTGTTTTTT.

This chain connects TRBV7-3 to TRBJ2-3; the D is unclear. The CDR3 spans 15 residues. CDR1 is SGHTA and CDR2 is FQGTGA in the germline V gene. V gave up 6 bases and J gave up 0 bases, with 13 bases separating them. The CDR3: CASSPSVTSTDTQYF. Written as DNA, the CDR3 is TGTGCCAGCAGTCCATCCGTAACTAGCACAGATACGCAGTATTTT.

This clonotype was counted at least ten times. The rearrangement joins TRBV7-2 to TRBJ2-7, with a tentative D call TRBD1 (6 bases). CDR1 SGHTA and CDR2 FQGNSA come from the germline V gene. The CDR3 loop spans 15 amino acids. Trimming shortened V by 1 base and J by 3 bases, and 13 bases separated the two germline ends. Here the CDR3 reads CASSLDGTSFYEQYF. CDR3 nucleotide sequence: TGTGCCAGCAGCTTAGACGGGACATCATTCTACGAGCAGTACTTC.

This clonotype showed up just a few times. The rearrangement joins TRBV6-9 to TRBJ2-7; 7 bases map to TRBD1. V was clipped by 10 bases and J by 4 bases; unmatched bases: 10. There are 13 residues in the CDR3. Per germline, CDR1 MNHGY and CDR2 SVAAGI. For the CDR3, the DNA is TGTGCCAAACCTCCGGGACAGAATTACGAGCAGTACTTC. Its protein product is CAKPPGQNYEQYF.

This clonotype was counted a few times. This rearrangement joins TRBV18 to TRBJ1-5, with D uncertain. The CDR3 extends over 15 amino acids. Germline V gives CDR1 KGHSH, CDR2 LQKENI. Trimming took off 0 bases at V and 1 base at J, with 7 bases between the two ends. The CDR3 is CASSPPTGSNQPQHF. As DNA, the CDR3 is TGTGCCAGCTCACCACCGACCGGGAGCAATCAGCCCCAGCATTTT. Together with reference TRBV18 and TRBJ1-5, the CDR3 gives the full variable domain: NAGVMQNPRHLVRRRGQEARLRCSPMKGHSHVYWYRQLPEEGLKFMVYLQKENIIDESGMPKERFSAEFPKEGPSILRIQQVVRGDSAAYFCASSPPTGSNQPQHFGDGTRLSIL.

Ten or more counts support this clonotype. CDR3 bases: TGTGCCAGCAGTTCGCAGGGGAACACCGGGGAGCTGTTTTTT. It yields the protein CASSSQGNTGELFF. J is TRBJ2-2 and V is TRBV12-3 or TRBV12-4; D perhaps matches TRBD1 (5 bases). V lost 4 bases, J lost 1 base, and 7 bases lay in between. This CDR3 has 14 residues.

This clonotype was observed at least ten times. The chain links TRBV24-1 to TRBJ2-2; 8 bases align to TRBD1. After removal of 4 bases from V and 2 bases from J, the junction contained 5 bases not matched to a gene. This CDR3 is built from 16 residues. Germline CDR1 and CDR2: KGHDR and SFDVKD. CDR3 sequence: CATSDPDRGNTGELFF. DNA for the CDR3: TGTGCCACCAGTGACCCTGACAGGGGTAACACCGGGGAGCTGTTTTTT.

The V and J genes are TRBV11-2 and TRBJ2-3; 9 bases match TRBD1. The CDR3 runs to 15 residues. Per germline, CDR1 SGHAT and CDR2 FQNNGV. V trimming: 7 bases; J trimming: 3 bases; junction bases outside the gene matches: 8. The CDR3 nucleotides are TGTGCCAGCACCTGGGGACAGGGCAGGACAGATACGCAGTATTTT. It encodes CASTWGQGRTDTQYF.

This clonotype was found a few times. V gene TRBV20-1 combines with J gene TRBJ2-1, with D perhaps TRBD2 (6 bases). There are 16 residues in the CDR3. Germline V lookup: CDR1 DFQATT, CDR2 SNEGSKA (reference sequence). Trimming shortened V by 0 bases and J by 1 base, and 13 bases separated the two germline ends. The CDR3 DNA reads TGCAGTGCTAGAGATTGGCTCGGACTATCCTACAATGAGCAGTTCTTC. Translating it yields CSARDWLGLSYNEQFF.

For the CDR3, the DNA is TGCAGTGCTCGATCGGGACTAGCGGGAGGGCCGCCAGATACGCAGTATTTT. Translation gives CSARSGLAGGPPDTQYF. The gene calls are TRBV20-1 and TRBJ2-3; TRBD2 matches 16 bases. Germline V lookup: CDR1 DFQATT, CDR2 SNEGSKA (reference sequence). CDR3 length: 17 amino acids. V gave up 5 bases and J gave up 4 bases; unmatched junction bases: 9.

The chain uses TRBV6-2 or TRBV6-3 and TRBJ2-5; D is perhaps TRBD1 (5 bases). This CDR3 is built from 12 residues. Germline CDR1 and CDR2: MNHEY and SVGEGT. The V end lost 7 bases, the J end lost 1 base, and 7 bases lay between the germline ends. CDR3 sequence (DNA): TGTGCCAGCACCGACAGCCAAGAGACCCAGTACTTC. Translating it yields CASTDSQETQYF.

This clonotype was observed at least ten times. J is TRBJ1-5 and V is TRBV12-3 or TRBV12-4; maybe TRBD1 (5 bases). V was cut by 3 bases and J by 2 bases, with 8 bases left in between. The CDR3 covers 14 residues. CDR3 sequence: CASSFRGRNQPQHF. CDR3 DNA: TGTGCCAGCAGTTTTAGGGGTCGCAATCAGCCCCAGCATTTT.

This chain links TRBV20-1 with TRBJ1-5; weak D call: TRBD1 (6 bases). Germline CDR1 DFQATT, CDR2 SNEGSKA (reference sequence). CDR3 length: 13 amino acids. The V and J ends lost 3 bases and 3 bases respectively, with 9 bases between them. This chain's CDR3 is CSARGGFNQPQHF. CDR3 sequence (DNA): TGCAGTGCTAGGGGGGGCTTCAATCAGCCCCAGCATTTT.

This clonotype was detected only once. The chain links TRBV2 to TRBJ2-7, with 8 bases fitting TRBD1. Germline assignment: CDR1 SNHLY and CDR2 FYNNEI. There are 15 residues in the CDR3. V dropped 2 bases and J dropped 7; count of bases not matched to a gene: 10. The CDR3 DNA follows: TGTGCCAGCAGTGAAACTTCAGGGGGCGCGGGTGAGCAGTACTTC. It specifies CASSETSGGAGEQYF.